This T cell receptor (beta chain) was found in a study of blood T cell repertoires in COVID-19. Looking at the study overall: There were acute and convalescent COVID-19 samples, and they came from the United States, Italy and Spain. The cDNA or gDNA used as material had been derived from T cells, B-cell-depleted T cells, or PBMCs.

The authors' processing: Reference gene primer amplification in the assay estimated nucleated cell counts. Profiled with immunoSEQ multiplex PCR; TCRdb holds only in-frame clones, not every one. V and J calls and clone size are given by that table; D and trimming were obtained from the DNA. Of about 150,000 clones listed, approximately 84% were seen once; the top ten hold about two fifths. The junction had 12 bases not matched to a gene; V was cut back by 6 bases and J by 8 bases. The germline CDR1 and CDR2 sequences are KGHSH and LQKENI. This CDR3 region has 16 residues. The J gene is TRBJ2-1, the V gene TRBV18, with 11 bases identical to TRBD2. The receptor comes from a human donor in a cohort sampled during active COVID-19. Sequenced sample: peripheral blood. The CDR3 loop reads CASSTRSGGALDEQFF. The CDR3 coding sequence is TGTGCCAGCTCCACCCGTAGCGGGGGGGCCTTGGATGAGCAGTTCTTC.